This T cell receptor beta chain derives from a study of CD8 T cells in Susac syndrome. Reverse transcription of roughly 0.5 to 1 ug RNA was carried out with random hexamers. The amplification used immunoSEQ multiplex PCR on TCR beta CDR3; it spanned 54 Vbeta and 13 Jbeta. TCRdb re-called the immunoSEQ multiplex PCR reads with MiXCR, one entry per CDR3 protein. The table has roughly 200,000 distinct CDR3 sequences, 85% to 95% seen once. Germline-derived CDR1 and CDR2 are SQVTM and ANQGSEA. The CDR3 covers 12 residues. J gave up 4 bases and V 7 bases, and 5 bases lay outside the gene matches. Notes on the study in general: That the number of individuals in its TCR sequencing and HLA analysis was relatively small was acknowledged by the study.

Sequencing of TCR beta covered CD8+ and CD4+ T cells obtained from blood. Healthy donors matched for age and sex were used as controls. In the case of this clonotype: No antigen is known for it.

The chain couples TRBV29-1 to TRBJ1-2; 8 bases match TRBD1. This receptor was taken from a human donor in good health. Sequences were obtained from CD4+ T cells from PBMCs. CDR3 bases: TGCAGCGCCGGACAGGGAAGCTATGGCTACACCTTC. This codes for CSAGQGSYGYTF.